This T cell receptor (beta chain) was identified during a study of control samples from healthy donors and cancer patients. The repertoire was sequenced with immunoSEQ multiplex PCR; TCRdb's copy has only in-frame clones and lacks some. The table shows approximately 100,000 clones, with approximately 90% occurring only once. Germline V gene sequence: CDR1 LGHDT, CDR2 YNNKEL (reference sequence). V lost 0 bases, J lost 1 base, and 19 bases lay in between. This CDR3 region has 18 residues. The origin of this receptor is a man in his thirties or forties in good health. V usage is TRBV3-1 (or the pseudogene TRBV3-2) and J usage is TRBJ2-7; D possibly corresponds to TRBD1 (6 bases). Sequencing was performed on blood. CDR3 protein: CASSQDWVLFRGSYEQYF. The CDR3 coding sequence is TGTGCCAGCAGCCAAGATTGGGTATTATTCAGGGGATCCTACGAGCAGTACTTC.